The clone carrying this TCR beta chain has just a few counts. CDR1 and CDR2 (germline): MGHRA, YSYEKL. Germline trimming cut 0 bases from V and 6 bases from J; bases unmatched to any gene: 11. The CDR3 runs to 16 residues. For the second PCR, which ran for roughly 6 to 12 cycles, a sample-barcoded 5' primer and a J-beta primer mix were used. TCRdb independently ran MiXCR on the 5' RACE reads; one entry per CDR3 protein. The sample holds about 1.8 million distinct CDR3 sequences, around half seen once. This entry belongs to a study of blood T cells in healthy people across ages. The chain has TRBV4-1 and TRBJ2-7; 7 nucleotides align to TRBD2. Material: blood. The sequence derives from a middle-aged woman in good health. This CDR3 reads CASSQEWTSGVGEQYF. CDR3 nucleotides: TGCGCCAGCAGCCAAGAATGGACTAGTGGGGTCGGCGAGCAGTACTTC.